The clone carrying this T cell receptor (beta chain) was observed once. Its target is not known. This record belongs to a study of T cell responses to AZD1222 COVID-19 vaccine. Study-wide results and limits: Nearly half of spike-specific TCRs reportedly target unmutated variant regions.

The V end was cut by 4 bases, the J end by 2 bases, with 12 bases between. CDR1 is SGHRS and CDR2 is YFSETQ in the germline V gene. This CDR3 comprises 14 residues. The protocol was immunoSEQ multiplex PCR, while the TCRdb copy is restricted to in-frame clones and leaves out a portion. This sample yields 150,000 to 200,000 clones, of which about 93% are seen a single time; approximately 0.69% belongs to the top ten. This sequence originates from an adult in good health. The V and J genes are TRBV5-1 and TRBJ2-5; tentatively, D is TRBD2 (5 bases). This sample comprised peripheral blood, obtained on day 0 of AZD1222 vaccination. The CDR3 sequence: CASSPGYTQETQYF. CDR3 coding DNA: TGCGCCAGCAGCCCGGGATACACTCAAGAGACCCAGTACTTC. The variable domain in full, completed from reference TRBV5-1 and TRBJ2-5, reads KAGVTQTPRYLIKTRGQQVTLSCSPISGHRSVSWYQQTPGQGLQFLFEYFSETQRNKGNFPGRFSGRQFSNSRSEMNVSTLELGDSALYLCASSPGYTQETQYFGPGTRLLVL.